Detailed here is one T cell receptor beta chain. As yet, its antigen is unknown. Beta-chain TCR CDR3 regions were amplified from RNA transcripts. Amplification began with first-round RT-PCR using HTBI primers, then second-round multiplex PCR was performed. TCRdb used MiXCR to reprocess the multiplex PCR reads, holding one entry per CDR3 protein. The sample consists of about 1.1 million distinct CDR3 sequences, 35% to 40% of them appearing once. The record originates from a study of Graves' ophthalmopathy and Graves' hyperthyroidism. Broader study findings: Most thyroid clonotypes with frequency above 0.001 were detected in blood too. Cross-validated, the 13-signature model showed 87.88%/81.08% sensitivity/specificity, and 80%/75% in the test set.

Germline V gene data show CDR1 as DFQATT and CDR2 as SNEGSKA (reference sequence). The length of the CDR3 is 14 residues. V dropped 6 bases and J dropped 0 bases, with 13 bases sitting between them. Each diagnosis was determined on the basis of clinical symptoms, serum thyroxine, TRAb, thyroid ultrasound and orbital computed tomography. Source material: peripheral blood or thyroid tissue (not recorded which). The chain employs TRBV20-1 and TRBJ2-3, with unresolved D. The source of this sequence is an adult man with Graves' hyperthyroidism. The CDR3 sequence: CSAATVTSTDTQYF. The CDR3 DNA is TGCAGTGCCGCGACGGTTACTAGCACAGATACGCAGTATTTT.